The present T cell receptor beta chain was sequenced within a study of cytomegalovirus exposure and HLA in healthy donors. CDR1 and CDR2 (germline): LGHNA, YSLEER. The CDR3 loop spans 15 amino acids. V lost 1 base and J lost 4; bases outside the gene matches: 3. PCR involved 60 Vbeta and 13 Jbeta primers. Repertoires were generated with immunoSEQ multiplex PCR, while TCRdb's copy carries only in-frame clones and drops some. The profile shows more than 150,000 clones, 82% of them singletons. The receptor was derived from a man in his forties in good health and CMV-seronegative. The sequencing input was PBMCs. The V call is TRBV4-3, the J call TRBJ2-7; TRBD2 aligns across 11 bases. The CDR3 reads CASSQVAGGPYEQYF. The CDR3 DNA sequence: TGCGCCAGCAGCCAAGTAGCGGGGGGGCCGTACGAGCAGTACTTC.